Listed here are 27 T cell receptor beta chains from one sample, sequenced in a study of T cells in Graves' hyperthyroidism and ophthalmopathy. Template material for amplifying TCR beta CDR3 regions consisted of RNA transcripts. TCR CDR3 underwent first-round RT-PCR with the HTBI primer set. One entry per CDR3 protein results from TCRdb running MiXCR on the multiplex PCR reads. The table has hundreds of thousands of distinct CDR3 sequences, around 20% seen once. The sample comprised blood. The receptors were sampled from a man aged 40-50 years with Graves' ophthalmopathy.

The sample holds many counts of this clonotype. The chain employs TRBV7-8 and TRBJ2-2; 11 nucleotides line up with TRBD2. The CDR3 consists of 16 residues. Germline assignment: CDR1 SGHVS and CDR2 FQNEAQ. Losses at the gene ends were 10 bases for V and 5 bases for J; bases not matched to a gene: 12. DNA of the CDR3: TGTGCCATCCATTGGTTAGCGGGGGGGCAAACCGGGGAGCTGTTTTTT. Translation: CAIHWLAGGQTGELFF.

The table lists this clonotype with many counts. The CDR3 spells CASSSTGRSYNEQFF. DNA for the CDR3: TGCGCCAGCAGCTCGACAGGGCGTTCGTACAATGAGCAGTTCTTC. The chain is built from TRBV5-1 and TRBJ2-1; TRBD1 aligns across 7 bases. Trimming removed 3 bases from V and 4 bases from J; junction bases left unmatched: 7. Germline CDR1 reads SGHRS; CDR2 reads YFSETQ. This CDR3 is 15 amino acids long.

The chain uses TRBV12-3 or TRBV12-4 and TRBJ2-5; possible D gene TRBD2, 6 bases. V dropped 6 bases and J dropped 1 base, with 12 bases sitting between them. The CDR3 is 14 residues long. The CDR3 bases are TGTGCCAGCAGGGAACTAGCCTCCCAAGAGACCCAGTACTTC. Translating gives CASRELASQETQYF.

This clonotype has more than one count but fewer than ten. The chain carries TRBV28 and TRBJ2-4; D is perhaps TRBD2 (6 bases). Trimming cost V 7 bases and J 0 bases, with 22 bases left between them. CDR3 length: 18 amino acids. Germline assignment: CDR1 MDHEN and CDR2 SYDVKM. Written as DNA, the CDR3 is TGTGCCAGCACCCCAGGTTGGGCGGGGTCCCTAGCCAAAAACATTCAGTACTTC. Its protein is CASTPGWAGSLAKNIQYF.

This clonotype was recorded many times. The rearrangement joins TRBV5-6 to TRBJ2-7, with D possibly matching TRBD1 (6 bases). The V gene's germline CDR1 is SGHDT and CDR2 YYEEEE. Deletions cut 4 bases from V and 3 bases from J, with 14 bases between. The CDR3 contains 14 residues. The CDR3 sequence is CASSADRVYYEQYF. CDR3 DNA sequence: TGTGCCAGCAGCGCGGACAGAGTCTACTACGAGCAGTACTTC.

V gene TRBV4-2 combines with J gene TRBJ2-6; D is perhaps TRBD1 or TRBD2 (5 bases each). The CDR3 covers 19 residues. Trimming pared 1 base from V and 0 bases from J, leaving 16 bases between. Looked up from germline, CDR1 is LGHNA and CDR2 is YNFKEQ. This chain's CDR3 is CASSQATGTDLSGANVLTF. The DNA of the CDR3 is TGTGCCAGCAGCCAAGCCACCGGGACGGACCTCTCTGGGGCCAACGTCCTGACTTTC.

V gene TRBV4-1 combines with J gene TRBJ1-2; the D gene is possibly TRBD1 (5 bases). CDR3 size: 15 residues. Germline V lookup: CDR1 MGHRA, CDR2 YSYEKL. V was pared by 1 base and J by 4 bases, with 13 bases between. CDR3 amino acids: CASSQAAGGIYGYTF. Here the CDR3 DNA reads TGCGCCAGCAGCCAAGCGGCGGGGGGTATCTATGGCTACACCTTC.

This clonotype was counted many times. This sequence joins TRBV30 and TRBJ1-2, with a weak D call TRBD1 (6 bases). The CDR3 is 13 amino acids. Germline CDR1 and CDR2: GTSNPN and SVGIG (reference sequence). The germline V and J ends were trimmed by 5 bases and 4 bases, with 14 bases remaining between them. The CDR3 loop reads CAWGTRKTYGYTF. In nucleotides, the CDR3 is TGTGCCTGGGGGACACGAAAAACCTATGGCTACACCTTC.

This clonotype was detected only a few times. The rearrangement links TRBV20-1 to TRBJ2-3; 15 bases map to TRBD2. CDR1 and CDR2 from the germline V gene are DFQATT and SNEGSKA (reference sequence). CDR3 length equals 18 residues. V lost 1 base and J lost 4; bases outside the gene matches: 9. The CDR3 loop reads CSARAPSGTSGRPDTQYF. Here the CDR3 DNA reads TGCAGTGCTAGAGCCCCGTCCGGGACTAGCGGGAGGCCAGATACGCAGTATTTT.

V and J are TRBV15 and TRBJ2-3, with D perhaps TRBD2 (6 bases). This CDR3 region has 18 residues. Per germline, CDR1 LNHNV and CDR2 YYDKDF (reference sequence). The germline V and J ends were trimmed by 0 bases and 0 bases, with 16 bases remaining between them. CDR3 region: CATSRDQRTGTSTDTQYF. The CDR3 region has the DNA TGTGCCACCAGCAGAGACCAAAGGACCGGGACTAGCACAGATACGCAGTATTTT.

The chain recombines TRBV30 with TRBJ1-5, with 10 bases that match TRBD1. Trimming took 0 bases from V and 3 from J; bases not matched to a gene: 5. CDR3 length: 16 residues. The germline V gene has CDR1 GTSNPN and CDR2 SVGIG (reference sequence). The CDR3 loop reads CAWSVSGTGANQPQHF. The CDR3 DNA sequence: TGTGCCTGGAGTGTCAGTGGGACAGGGGCCAATCAGCCCCAGCATTTT.

This clonotype was recorded a few times. This chain connects TRBV5-1 to TRBJ2-4; 8 bases match TRBD2. The CDR3 loop spans 14 amino acids. The V and J ends lost 4 bases and 8 bases, in that order; junction bases with no gene match: 8. Per germline, CDR1 SGHRS and CDR2 YFSETQ. CDR3 coding DNA: TGCGCCAGCAGCACGCGAGCGGGGGAGGACATTCAGTACTTC. This encodes CASSTRAGEDIQYF.

This clonotype was seen repeatedly, ten times or more. CDR3 region: CASSLRLAGHNEQFF. The CDR3 DNA follows: TGTGCCAGCAGCCTCCGACTAGCGGGGCACAATGAGCAGTTCTTC. The chain combines TRBV7-3 with TRBJ2-1, with 11 positions matching TRBD2. The CDR3 runs to 15 residues. Losses at the gene ends were 5 bases for V and 5 bases for J; bases not matched to a gene: 5. Germline V gene lookup returns CDR1 SGHTA and CDR2 FQGTGA.

There are a few counts of this clonotype. The V call is TRBV12-3 or TRBV12-4, the J call TRBJ1-6; D is undetermined. V was clipped by 6 bases and J by 10 bases, with 10 bases between them. The CDR3 is 12 residues long. CDR3 nucleotide sequence: TGTGCCAGCAGCACGCAGAACTCACCCCTCCACTTT. Translating it yields CASSTQNSPLHF.

The chain uses TRBV5-4 and TRBJ1-4; D gene unclear. Germline values: CDR1 SGHNT, CDR2 YYREEE (reference sequence). CDR3 length: 14 amino acids. The germline V and J ends were trimmed by 9 bases and 8 bases, with 20 bases remaining between them. CDR3 protein: CAKYFPSGQEKLFF. In DNA, the CDR3 is TGTGCCAAGTACTTCCCATCCGGGCAAGAAAAACTGTTTTTT.

This clonotype was counted ten times or more. The chain recombines TRBV11-2 with TRBJ2-2; 7 bases match TRBD1. V shed 5 bases, J shed 4 bases, and the junction held 10 bases outside the gene matches. Germline assignment: CDR1 SGHAT and CDR2 FQNNGV. This CDR3 spans 16 amino acids. This CDR3 reads CASSANLQGRTGELFF. The CDR3 nucleotides are TGTGCCAGCAGCGCTAACTTACAGGGGCGCACCGGGGAGCTGTTTTTT.

This clonotype occurred many times. The rearrangement joins TRBV5-5 to TRBJ1-4, with unresolved D. Germline V gene lookup returns CDR1 SGHKS and CDR2 YYEKEE (reference sequence). The ends were cut back, 1 base at V and 8 bases at J, with 15 bases in the middle. The CDR3 contains 15 residues. The CDR3 region has the DNA TGTGCCAGCAGCTTGCGCGACCTTCAGATCGAAAAACTGTTTTTT. Amino acid sequence: CASSLRDLQIEKLFF. Full variable domain (missing parts from reference TRBV5-5 and TRBJ1-4): DAGVTQSPTHLIKTRGQQVTLRCSPISGHKSVSWYQQVLGQGPQFIFQYYEKEERGRGNFPDRFSARQFPNYSSELNVNALLLGDSALYLCASSLRDLQIEKLFFGSGTQLSVL.

This sequence joins TRBV7-3 and TRBJ2-5, with D perhaps TRBD1 (7 bases). Germline V lookup: CDR1 SGHTA, CDR2 FQGTGA. The CDR3 is 16 amino acids. V was trimmed by 5 bases and J by 4 bases, leaving 20 bases between them. The CDR3 loop reads CASSQAQGGRGETQYF. The CDR3 nucleotides read TGTGCCAGCAGCCAAGCCCAGGGGGGACGAGGAGAGACCCAGTACTTC.

This clonotype has just a few counts. Given a much more abundant clone one base away, this may be a read error. The chain has TRBV5-1 and TRBJ2-2, with a possible D match to TRBD2 (5 bases). This CDR3 is 13 amino acids long. Germline V gives CDR1 SGHRS, CDR2 YFSETQ. The CDR3 bases are TGCGCCAGCAGCTTGGCACTTCCCGGGGAGCCGTTTTTT. It is translated as CASSLALPGEPFF. Full variable domain (missing parts from reference TRBV5-1 and TRBJ2-2): KAGVTQTPRYLIKTRGQQVTLSCSPISGHRSVSWYQQTPGQGLQFLFEYFSETQRNKGNFPGRFSGRQFSNSRSEMNVSTLELGDSALYLCASSLALPGEPFFGEGSRLTVL.

V gene TRBV7-2 combines with J gene TRBJ2-3, with 8 bases that match TRBD2. This CDR3 is built from 17 residues. Germline CDR1 reads SGHTA; CDR2 reads FQGNSA. The ends lost 5 bases at V and 4 bases at J; junction bases unmatched: 14. In DNA, the CDR3 is TGTGCCAGCAGCCGCGGAGGGGCAGGGACTAGTGCAGATACGCAGTATTTT. This encodes CASSRGGAGTSADTQYF.

This clonotype was observed at least ten times. This rearrangement joins TRBV13 to TRBJ2-5; D gene uncertain. Germline CDR1 PRHDT, CDR2 FYEKMQ (reference sequence). This CDR3 is 13 amino acids long. Between the trimmed V and J ends, which lost 6 bases and 3 bases, there was a span of 11 bases. The CDR3: CASRTTHEETQYF. CDR3 nucleotides: TGTGCCAGCAGGACCACGCATGAAGAGACCCAGTACTTC.

This sequence joins TRBV7-9 and TRBJ2-7, with D uncertain. There are 14 residues in the CDR3. CDR1 and CDR2 (germline): SEHNR, FQNEAQ (reference sequence). Trimming left V 4 bases short and J 2 bases short, with 12 bases between. The CDR3 bases are TGTGCCAGCAGCTCGGAGATGACGACCTACGAGCAGTACTTC. This translates into CASSSEMTTYEQYF. Full variable domain (rest looked up from reference TRBV7-9 and TRBJ2-7): DTGVSQNPRHKITKRGQNVTFRCDPISEHNRLYWYRQTLGQGPEFLTYFQNEAQLEKSRLLSDRFSAERPKGSFSTLEIQRTEQGDSAMYLCASSSEMTTYEQYFGPGTRLTVT.

This clonotype was counted between two and nine times. This chain uses TRBV19 with TRBJ1-1; D unclear. This CDR3 comprises 13 residues. The germline gives CDR1 LNHDA, CDR2 SQIVND (reference sequence). V lost 2 bases and J 2 bases, leaving 6 bases between the germline ends. The CDR3 nucleotides read TGTGCCAGTAGTATATCGAGTAACACTGAAGCTTTCTTT. This sequence encodes CASSISSNTEAFF.

This clonotype appeared many times. J is TRBJ2-7 and V is TRBV12-3 or TRBV12-4; 9 positions match TRBD1. V was clipped by 3 bases and J by 6 bases; unmatched bases: 6. The CDR3 covers 14 residues. The CDR3 DNA reads TGTGCCAGCAGTTTTCAGGGACAGGGAGGCGAGCAGTACTTC. Amino acids: CASSFQGQGGEQYF.

This clonotype showed up many times. The V and J genes are TRBV20-1 and TRBJ2-5; D is unclear. The CDR3 has 11 amino acids. Germline V CDR1 and CDR2: DFQATT, SNEGSKA (reference sequence). V dropped 3 bases and J dropped 5 bases, with 7 bases sitting between them. CDR3 amino acids: CSASNGETQYF. CDR3 bases: TGCAGTGCTAGTAACGGCGAGACCCAGTACTTC.

Worth noting for this clonotype: This may arise from a read error, as a much more abundant clone is one base away. This chain uses TRBV11-2 with TRBJ1-1; possible D gene TRBD1, 6 bases. The CDR3 is made up of 14 amino acids. Per germline, CDR1 SGHAT and CDR2 FQNNGV. The CDR3 sequence is CASSPTTGGTEASF. The CDR3 bases are TGTGCCAGCAGCCCTACTACGGGGGGCACTGAAGCTTCCTTT.

This clonotype was found a few times. V and J are TRBV13 and TRBJ1-6; D gene unclear. The CDR3 consists of 13 residues. V was trimmed by 2 bases and J by 6 bases, leaving 5 bases between them. Germline V lookup: CDR1 PRHDT, CDR2 FYEKMQ (reference sequence). CDR3 region: CASSLTSNSPLHF. CDR3 coding DNA: TGTGCCAGCAGCTTAACGTCTAATTCACCCCTCCACTTT.